What follows is one T cell receptor beta chain and its context. Its antigen is still unknown. UMIs and sample barcodes were carried by the TCR alpha and TCR beta cDNA libraries that 5'RACE produced using constant-segment primers. TCRdb reprocessed the 5' RACE reads with MiXCR, giving one entry per CDR3 protein. There are around 400,000 distinct CDR3 sequences in the sample; roughly 26% occur only once, and 8.8% lies in the top ten. Germline trimming cut 8 bases from V and 8 bases from J; bases unmatched to any gene: 3. Germline CDR1 SEHNR, CDR2 FQNEAQ (reference sequence). This CDR3 has 12 amino acids. These data come from a study of T-cell memory formation after mild COVID-19. In the study overall: Clusters of TCRs were largely donor specific.

General study findings and limits: Clones shrinking from day 15 to 85 showed even CD4/CD8 mixes; later expanders tilted CD4+.

The sequence was obtained from an adult woman who had mild COVID-19 (a few samples of this study predate the infection). Cell type and time point are not known. The chain uses TRBV7-9 and TRBJ2-4, with 10 positions matching TRBD1. Source material: PBMCs or a T cell subset sorted from them (not recorded which). For the CDR3, the DNA is TGTGCCAGCCATGGACAGGGGGACATTCAGTACTTC. Amino acids: CASHGQGDIQYF.